This TCR beta chain emerged from a study of preoperative IRX-2 immunotherapy in early breast cancer. Deletions cut 1 base from V and 0 bases from J, with 9 bases between. CDR3 length: 15 residues. Germline V gene data show CDR1 as SGHNT and CDR2 as YENEEA. Using immunoSEQ multiplex PCR, the repertoire was profiled, and TCRdb retains in-frame clones only, with some absent. Counted here are under 35,000 clones, about four fifths occurring once; the ten biggest clones make up around 3.1%. Treatment indicated: preoperative locoregional IRX-2 cytokine immunotherapy. This rearrangement joins TRBV11-3 to TRBJ1-1, with D perhaps TRBD1 (5 bases). The sample was gathered from a patient treated with IRX-2 immunotherapy. The receptor was derived from a human donor with breast cancer. The CDR3 nucleotides read TGTGCCAGCAGCTTAGGGCTGGGACTGAACACTGAAGCTTTCTTT. Translation: CASSLGLGLNTEAFF.